This is a list of T cell receptor beta chains from one sample in a study of T cell repertoires in cytomegalovirus infection. TCRdb reanalysed the reads using MiXCR and keeps one entry per CDR3 protein. Of about 160,000 distinct CDR3 sequences listed, about 20% are singletons. Antigen specificity for these receptors is unknown. Sequences were derived from CD8+ T cells from cultured PBMCs, sampled from culture after CMV antigen stimulation. The source is a human donor in good health (CMV status not recorded). Some clones in this sample may be carry-over from other donors' samples. The CDR3 runs from the conserved cysteine through the conserved F or W. D genes are given only for firm matches. Clone size is shown for a subset of rows, as once, few, many or a class of expanded clone.

cdr3_nt	cdr3_aa	j_call	clone_size	d_call	v_call
TGTGCCAGCAGGTCCGGGACTAGCTTTCGGAACATTCAGTACTTC	CASRSGTSFRNIQYF	TRBJ2-4	few	TRBD2	TRBV28
TGTGCCAGCAGCCCAAGGGGACAGGTGACTGAAGCTTTCTTT	CASSPRGQVTEAFF	TRBJ1-1	-	TRBD1	TRBV7-2
TGTGCCAGCAATTCAGGGCCCAATCAGCCCCAGCATTTT	CASNSGPNQPQHF	TRBJ1-5	-	-	TRBV6-5
TGTGCCAGCAGCTTAGGGGCGCAGGGTAGGAATGAGCAGTTCTTC	CASSLGAQGRNEQFF	TRBJ2-1	few	-	TRBV11-2
TGTGCCAGCAGCTTAGAAGGGGTCCCCAACGGCCTGACTTTC	CASSLEGVPNGLTF	TRBJ2-6	-	-	TRBV7-6
TGCAGTGCTAGAGGGGAAAGGACCGGAATTTTATACGAGCAGTACTTC	CSARGERTGILYEQYF	TRBJ2-7	-	-	TRBV20-1
TGTGCCAGCAGCTTATCGACAGGATGGGGCTACGAGCAGTACTTC	CASSLSTGWGYEQYF	TRBJ2-7	-	-	TRBV7-9
TGTGCCAGCAATAGCGGGGGTCCTTACACAGATACGCAGTATTTT	CASNSGGPYTDTQYF	TRBJ2-3	few	TRBD2	TRBV27
TGTGCCAGCAGCAGCGGACAGGGGTCGTGGGAGACCCAGTACTTC	CASSSGQGSWETQYF	TRBJ2-5	-	TRBD1	TRBV5-6
TGTGCCAGCAGACTACTACAGGGCACAGATACGCAGTATTTT	CASRLLQGTDTQYF	TRBJ2-3	few	-	TRBV7-2
TGTGCCAGCAGCCCACGACTAGCGGGACACACCACTCCAGTGATTGTCGGGGAGCTGTTTTTT	CASSPRLAGHTTPVIVGELFF	TRBJ2-2	-	TRBD2	TRBV7-6
TGCGCCAGCAGCCTTCAGGGTGGCTCCTACGAGCAGTACTTC	CASSLQGGSYEQYF	TRBJ2-7	-	-	TRBV4-1
TGTGCCAGCAGCTTACGGGTCGAAAGACTCTATGGCTACACCTTC	CASSLRVERLYGYTF	TRBJ1-2	-	-	TRBV7-2
TGTGCCAGCAGGAGAGGTACGGACACCGGGGAGCTGTTTTTT	CASRRGTDTGELFF	TRBJ2-2	once	-	TRBV6-6
TGTGCCAGCAGTTATTCGCGGGGGGGCACAGATACGCAGTATTTT	CASSYSRGGTDTQYF	TRBJ2-3	once	TRBD2	TRBV6-8
TGTGCCAGCAGCCGACAGGGGCCCGGGGCCCAAGAGACCCAGTACTTC	CASSRQGPGAQETQYF	TRBJ2-5	-	TRBD1	TRBV4-2
TGTGCCAGCAGCGTAGATAATGCCTACGAGCAGTACTTC	CASSVDNAYEQYF	TRBJ2-7	-	-	TRBV9
TGTGCCAGCAGCCCATGGGGGGTCCACGAGCAGTACTTC	CASSPWGVHEQYF	TRBJ2-7	many	-	TRBV7-9
TGTGCCAGCAGTGAATGGGAATCGGCAGATACGCAGTATTTT	CASSEWESADTQYF	TRBJ2-3	-	-	TRBV6-1
TGTGCCAGCTCAGACCGGGACAGCAACACCGGGGAGCTGTTTTTT	CASSDRDSNTGELFF	TRBJ2-2	few	TRBD1	TRBV7-8
TGTGCCAGCCAAACGTCAGGGCTCGTGAACATTCAGTACTTC	CASQTSGLVNIQYF	TRBJ2-4	-	-	TRBV6-5
TGTGCCAGCAGTGAAATGGCAGGGGAATACTACGAGCAGTACTTC	CASSEMAGEYYEQYF	TRBJ2-7	-	-	TRBV2